This T cell receptor (beta chain) is drawn from a study of patients and donors after allogeneic stem cell transplantation. Each CDR3 protein gets one entry after TCRdb re-called the RT-PCR reads with MiXCR. The sample has about 87,000 distinct CDR3 sequences, just under 5% seen once; the top ten hold about 3%. This clonotype was recorded many times. The CDR3 is made up of 17 amino acids. Germline assignment: CDR1 LGHNA and CDR2 YNFKEQ. After removal of 4 bases from V and 6 bases from J, the junction contained 8 bases not matched to a gene. This chain joins TRBV4-2 and TRBJ2-2, with 13 bases matching TRBD2. The material sequenced was blood, either unsorted or a sorted T cell fraction (not recorded which). This TCR came from a human donor who was either an allogeneic HSCT recipient or a stem cell or donor lymphocyte infusion donor (not recorded which). It is not recorded whose cells these are; they may come from a transplant donor. The CDR3 loop reads CASSPQLAGGQSGELFF. The DNA of the CDR3 is TGTGCCAGCAGCCCGCAACTAGCGGGGGGGCAGTCCGGGGAGCTGTTTTTT.